The 29 T cell receptor beta chains below come from one sample, sequenced in a study of Ad26.COV2.S vaccination and SARS-CoV-2 variants. Treatment given: approximately 18 received Ad26.COV2.S at low or high dose, single or two shots; 5 received placebo; per-sample allocation not given. Sampling took place 63 days after the first vaccine or placebo injection. TCRdb's copy holds only in-frame clones and misses some; the assay was immunoSEQ multiplex PCR. This table holds 380,000 or so clones, 85% to 90% found once. The input for sequencing was peripheral blood, taken in a trial of Ad26.COV2.S vaccine versus placebo. These receptors came from a person aged 18 to 59 who received the Ad26.COV2.S COVID-19 vaccine or a placebo.

The rearrangement joins TRBV19 to TRBJ2-1; TRBD2 matches 10 bases. The germline V gene has CDR1 LNHDA and CDR2 SQIVND (reference sequence). The CDR3 has 16 residues. J lost 5 bases, V lost 2 bases, and 6 bases had no gene match. The CDR3 loop is CASSITPSGGHNEQFF. The CDR3 coding sequence is TGTGCCAGTAGTATAACCCCTAGCGGGGGCCACAATGAGCAGTTCTTC.

In regard to this clone: Distinct nucleotide sequences in the sample also encode this CDR3. This sequence joins TRBV27 and TRBJ1-5, with 8 bases fitting TRBD1. The CDR3 covers 14 residues. The germline V gene encodes CDR1 MNHEY and CDR2 SMNVEV (reference sequence). J gave up 6 bases and V 3 bases, and 4 bases lay outside the gene matches. DNA for the CDR3: TGTGCCAGCAGTTTCGGACAGGGAGGTCAGCCCCAGCATTTT. This encodes CASSFGQGGQPQHF.

The rearrangement links TRBV7-8 to TRBJ1-5, with D unclear. V shed 1 base and J shed 7 bases, with 14 bases lying between them. The CDR3 covers 15 residues. Germline loops: CDR1 SGHVS, CDR2 FQNEAQ. CDR3 in amino acids: CASSLDGITGQPQHF. CDR3 bases: TGTGCCAGCAGCTTAGACGGGATCACGGGCCAGCCCCAGCATTTT. The complete variable domain, with remaining parts taken from reference TRBV7-8 and TRBJ1-5, reads GAGVSQSPRYKVAKRGQDVALRCDPISGHVSLFWYQQALGQGPEFLTYFQNEAQLDKSGLPSDRFFAERPEGSVSTLKIQRTQQEDSAVYLCASSLDGITGQPQHFGDGTRLSIL.

The chain uses TRBV19 and TRBJ2-3; D may be TRBD1 (5 bases). Trimming shortened V by 1 base and J by 2 bases, and 10 bases separated the two germline ends. Per germline, CDR1 LNHDA and CDR2 SQIVND (reference sequence). CDR3 length equals 15 residues. Here the CDR3 reads CASSIGGFNTDTQYF. CDR3 bases: TGTGCCAGTAGTATAGGGGGCTTTAACACAGATACGCAGTATTTT.

The V gene is TRBV30, the J gene TRBJ2-7; D is ambiguous. Germline CDR1 GTSNPN, CDR2 SVGIG (reference sequence). The CDR3 has 12 amino acids. V lost 1 base to trimming and J lost 3 bases, with 7 bases between them. Written as DNA, the CDR3 is TGTGCCTGGAGTGCGCGGAGCTACGAGCAGTACTTC. It translates to CAWSARSYEQYF.

The chain carries TRBV7-2 and TRBJ1-4, with D unclear. The V end lost 1 base, the J end lost 3 bases, and 9 bases lay between the germline ends. CDR3 length equals 15 residues. The germline V gene has CDR1 SGHTA and CDR2 FQGNSA. The CDR3 loop reads CASSLERLANEKLFF. The DNA of the CDR3 is TGTGCCAGCAGCTTAGAGCGTTTGGCTAATGAAAAACTGTTTTTT.

The CDR3 protein is CASSPGTSAYEQYF. In nucleotides, the CDR3 is TGTGCCAGCAGTCCCGGGACTAGCGCCTACGAGCAGTACTTC. The chain uses TRBV27 and TRBJ2-7; 10 nucleotides line up with TRBD2. The trim removed 5 bases at V and 2 bases at J, leaving 3 bases unmatched. CDR1 and CDR2 from the germline V gene are MNHEY and SMNVEV (reference sequence). This CDR3 has 14 residues.

The chain uses TRBV5-6 and TRBJ2-7; D unclear. The CDR3 covers 14 residues. The ends were cut back, 6 bases at V and 0 bases at J, with 13 bases in the middle. Looked up from germline, CDR1 is SGHDT and CDR2 is YYEEEE. CDR3 sequence: CASTVWTGSYEQYF. The CDR3, as DNA: TGTGCCAGCACGGTATGGACGGGCTCCTACGAGCAGTACTTC.

This clone turned up a few times. The chain uses TRBV6-5 and TRBJ1-5; no clear D gene. This CDR3 has 13 residues. Trimming shortened V by 2 bases and J by 6 bases, and 8 bases separated the two germline ends. From germline, CDR1 is MNHEY and CDR2 SVGAGI. The CDR3 protein is CASSYGVAQPQHF. The CDR3 coding sequence is TGTGCCAGCAGTTACGGGGTAGCTCAGCCCCAGCATTTT.

The chain has TRBV15 and TRBJ2-3; D assignment may be TRBD1 or TRBD2 (6 bases each). The CDR3 has 15 amino acids. The germline CDR1 and CDR2 sequences are LNHNV and YYDKDF (reference sequence). The V end was cut by 3 bases, the J end by 1 base, with 11 bases between. CDR3 sequence (DNA): TGTGCCACCAGCAGCGATCGGGGGCGCACAGATACGCAGTATTTT. Translating it yields CATSSDRGRTDTQYF.

The chain couples TRBV5-5 to TRBJ2-7; 8 bases line up with TRBD1. The V and J ends lost 5 bases and 2 bases, in that order; junction bases with no gene match: 6. Germline V gene data show CDR1 as SGHKS and CDR2 as YYEKEE (reference sequence). This CDR3 spans 14 amino acids. The CDR3 loop reads CASSYQGAPYEQYF. CDR3 DNA sequence: TGTGCCAGCAGTTACCAGGGGGCCCCCTACGAGCAGTACTTC.

The rearrangement joins TRBV6-1 to TRBJ1-2; D unclear. The germline V gene has CDR1 MNHNS and CDR2 SASEGT. V dropped 1 base and J dropped 6 bases, with 12 bases sitting between them. This CDR3 is 14 amino acids long. The CDR3 protein is CASSEVVQTDGYTF. The DNA of the CDR3 is TGTGCCAGCAGTGAAGTGGTCCAGACGGATGGCTACACCTTC.

The V gene is TRBV24-1, the J gene TRBJ1-2; a weak D match, TRBD1 (5 bases). This CDR3 is built from 14 residues. V dropped 6 bases and J dropped 0 bases, with 10 bases sitting between them. Germline lookup yields CDR1 KGHDR and CDR2 SFDVKD. This CDR3 reads CATSQGRANYGYTF. The CDR3 DNA sequence: TGTGCCACCAGTCAGGGTCGAGCTAACTATGGCTACACCTTC.

The chain combines TRBV19 with TRBJ2-6; D ambiguous. The CDR3 is 15 residues long. V lost 9 bases and J lost 0, with 12 bases in between. From germline, CDR1 is LNHDA and CDR2 SQIVND (reference sequence). The CDR3 nucleotides read TGTGCCAGCACCGGCGGATACTCTGGGGCCAACGTCCTGACTTTC. As protein: CASTGGYSGANVLTF.

J is TRBJ1-6 and V is TRBV28; a weak D match, TRBD1 (5 bases). Germline V gene lookup returns CDR1 MDHEN and CDR2 SYDVKM. The CDR3 consists of 16 residues. Deletions cut 5 bases from V and 13 bases from J, with 24 bases between. The CDR3 here is CASSTPHGRALNPLHF. For the CDR3, the DNA is TGTGCCAGCAGTACCCCTCACGGCAGGGCTCTTAACCCCCTCCACTTT.

The chain uses TRBV5-1 and TRBJ1-1; 10 bases agree with TRBD1. With 0 bases clipped from V and 7 bases from J, the junction kept 6 bases outside the gene matches. Germline V gives CDR1 SGHRS, CDR2 YFSETQ. The CDR3 is made up of 15 amino acids. The CDR3 DNA is TGCGCCAGCAGCTTGGAGGGGACAGGGGTGTTTGAAGCTTTCTTT. Translated: CASSLEGTGVFEAFF.

The genes are TRBV7-8 and TRBJ2-3; D uncertain. Looked up from germline, CDR1 is SGHVS and CDR2 is FQNEAQ. The V end lost 1 base, the J end lost 6 bases, and 11 bases lay between the germline ends. The CDR3 runs to 14 residues. CDR3 sequence (DNA): TGTGCCAGCAGCTTAGACCCCAGATCGGATACGCAGTATTTT. Protein product: CASSLDPRSDTQYF. Complete variable domain (other parts from reference TRBV7-8 and TRBJ2-3): GAGVSQSPRYKVAKRGQDVALRCDPISGHVSLFWYQQALGQGPEFLTYFQNEAQLDKSGLPSDRFFAERPEGSVSTLKIQRTQQEDSAVYLCASSLDPRSDTQYFGPGTRLTVL.

The chain joins TRBV29-1 to TRBJ2-1; 8 nucleotides align to TRBD2. Germline lookup yields CDR1 SQVTM and CDR2 ANQGSEA. CDR3 length equals 14 residues. The J segment lost 6 bases and the V segment lost 4 bases, leaving 8 bases of the junction unmatched. The chain's CDR3 is CSVGLFSGTNEQFF. For the CDR3, the DNA is TGCAGCGTTGGCCTTTTTAGCGGGACCAATGAGCAGTTCTTC.

This chain links TRBV29-1 with TRBJ2-3; 8 nucleotides agree with TRBD2. The CDR3 length is 13 residues. Germline values: CDR1 SQVTM, CDR2 ANQGSEA. With 4 bases clipped from V and 5 bases from J, the junction kept 5 bases outside the gene matches. The CDR3: CSVASGSGDTQYF. The CDR3 nucleotides are TGCAGCGTTGCAAGCGGGAGTGGAGATACGCAGTATTTT.

The chain joins TRBV24-1 to TRBJ2-1; D may be TRBD1 (5 bases). The CDR3 is 14 amino acids. Germline V gene data show CDR1 as KGHDR and CDR2 as SFDVKD. The V gene lost 1 base and the J gene lost 6 bases, with 9 bases spanning the gap. CDR3 DNA: TGTGCCACCAGTGATTTTAGGGGCACCAATGAGCAGTTCTTC. The encoded protein is CATSDFRGTNEQFF.

A single count supports this clone. The chain couples TRBV28 to TRBJ1-1; TRBD1 matches 10 bases. The V gene's germline CDR1 is MDHEN and CDR2 SYDVKM. The length of the CDR3 is 15 residues. With V trimmed by 4 bases and J by 1 base, 3 bases remained unmatched. The CDR3 bases are TGTGCCAGCAGTTCAGACAGGGGGCCGAACACTGAAGCTTTCTTT. This translates into CASSSDRGPNTEAFF.

The V and J genes are TRBV3-1 (or the pseudogene TRBV3-2) and TRBJ1-6, with D uncertain. This CDR3 spans 16 amino acids. Germline assignment: CDR1 LGHDT and CDR2 YNNKEL (reference sequence). Trimming removed 0 bases from V and 6 bases from J, with 12 bases in between. CDR3 coding DNA: TGTGCCAGCAGCCAAGATAAGCAGGTTCCTAATTCACCCCTCCACTTT. This gives the protein CASSQDKQVPNSPLHF.

This clone was detected a few times. V is TRBV25-1 and J is TRBJ1-1; tentatively, D is TRBD1 (5 bases). The V end lost 3 bases, the J end lost 1 base, and 6 bases lay between the germline ends. CDR3 length: 13 amino acids. From germline, CDR1 is MGHDK and CDR2 SYGVNS. The CDR3 region is CASSEGENTEAFF. In DNA form, the CDR3 reads TGTGCCAGCAGTGAGGGGGAGAACACTGAAGCTTTCTTT.

The chain combines TRBV5-5 with TRBJ2-7, with a tentative D call TRBD1 (5 bases). The CDR3 contains 14 residues. Per the germline V gene, CDR1 is SGHKS and CDR2 is YYEKEE (reference sequence). V was cut by 5 bases and J by 6 bases, with 18 bases left in between. The CDR3 region is CASRPDKISLEQYF. In nucleotides, the CDR3 is TGTGCCAGCAGGCCGGACAAAATCTCTCTCGAGCAGTACTTC.

The chain has TRBV7-8 and TRBJ2-5; 7 positions agree with TRBD2. CDR3 length: 14 residues. Germline-derived CDR1 and CDR2 are SGHVS and FQNEAQ. Losses at the gene ends were 3 bases for V and 0 bases for J; bases not matched to a gene: 1. CDR3 sequence (DNA): TGTGCCAGCAGCTTCGGACTAGACCAAGAGACCCAGTACTTC. It is translated as CASSFGLDQETQYF. The full variable domain, completed using reference TRBV7-8 and TRBJ2-5, is GAGVSQSPRYKVAKRGQDVALRCDPISGHVSLFWYQQALGQGPEFLTYFQNEAQLDKSGLPSDRFFAERPEGSVSTLKIQRTQQEDSAVYLCASSFGLDQETQYFGPGTRLLVL.

The J gene is TRBJ1-2, the V gene TRBV18; no definite D call. From germline, CDR1 is KGHSH and CDR2 LQKENI. The V end was cut by 0 bases, the J end by 4 bases, with 9 bases between. The CDR3 totals 14 residues. CDR3 region: CASSPPRGGYGYTF. The CDR3 DNA reads as TGTGCCAGCTCACCACCGCGGGGAGGCTATGGCTACACCTTC.

The chain is built from TRBV29-1 and TRBJ1-1, with no clear D. V lost 3 bases and J 3 bases, leaving 14 bases between the germline ends. The CDR3 loop spans 14 amino acids. Per germline, CDR1 SQVTM and CDR2 ANQGSEA. The CDR3: CSVEVSGEDTEAFF. In DNA form, the CDR3 reads TGCAGCGTTGAGGTCTCTGGGGAGGACACTGAAGCTTTCTTT.

J is TRBJ2-7 and V is TRBV2; D is unclear. This CDR3 has 13 residues. Germline V gene lookup returns CDR1 SNHLY and CDR2 FYNNEI. The V end lost 5 bases, the J end lost 2 bases, and 10 bases lay between the germline ends. CDR3 amino acids: CASSSPSTYEQYF. The CDR3 DNA reads TGTGCCAGCAGTAGCCCCAGCACCTACGAGCAGTACTTC.

The chain joins TRBV6-5 to TRBJ2-7; 8 nucleotides line up with TRBD2. J was trimmed by 4 bases and V by 5 bases; bases with no gene match: 7. CDR1 is MNHEY, CDR2 SVGAGI, per germline. This CDR3 is built from 14 residues. The CDR3 sequence is CASSTGTRPYEQYF. The CDR3 coding sequence is TGTGCCAGCAGTACCGGGACTAGACCTTACGAGCAGTACTTC.